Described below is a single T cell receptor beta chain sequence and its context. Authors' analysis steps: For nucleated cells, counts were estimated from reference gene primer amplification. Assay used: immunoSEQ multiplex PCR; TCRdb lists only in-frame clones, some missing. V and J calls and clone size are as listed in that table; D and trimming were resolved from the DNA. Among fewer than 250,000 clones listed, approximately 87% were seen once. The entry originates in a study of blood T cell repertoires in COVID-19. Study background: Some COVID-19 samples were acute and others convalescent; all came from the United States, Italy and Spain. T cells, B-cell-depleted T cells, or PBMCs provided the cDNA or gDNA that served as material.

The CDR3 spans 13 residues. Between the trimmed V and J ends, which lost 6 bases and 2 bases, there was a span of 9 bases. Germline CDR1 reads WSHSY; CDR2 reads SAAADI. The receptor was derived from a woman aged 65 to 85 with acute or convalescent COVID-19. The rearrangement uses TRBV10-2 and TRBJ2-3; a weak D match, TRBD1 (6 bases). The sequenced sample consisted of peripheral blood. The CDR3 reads CASRDRITDTQYF. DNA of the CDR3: TGCGCCAGCAGAGACAGGATCACAGATACGCAGTATTTT.